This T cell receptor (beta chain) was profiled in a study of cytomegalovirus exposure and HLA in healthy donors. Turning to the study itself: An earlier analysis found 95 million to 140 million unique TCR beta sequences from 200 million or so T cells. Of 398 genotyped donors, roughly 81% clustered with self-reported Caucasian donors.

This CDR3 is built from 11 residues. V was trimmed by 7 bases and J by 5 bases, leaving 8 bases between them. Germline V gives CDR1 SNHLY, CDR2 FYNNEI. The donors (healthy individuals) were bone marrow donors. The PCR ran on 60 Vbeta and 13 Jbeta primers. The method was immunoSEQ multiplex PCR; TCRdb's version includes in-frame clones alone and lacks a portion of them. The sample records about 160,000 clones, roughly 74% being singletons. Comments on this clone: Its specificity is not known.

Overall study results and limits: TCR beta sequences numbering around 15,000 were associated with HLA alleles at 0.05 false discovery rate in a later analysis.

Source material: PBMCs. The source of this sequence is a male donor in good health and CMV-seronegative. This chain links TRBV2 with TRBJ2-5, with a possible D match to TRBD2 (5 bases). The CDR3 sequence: CASKPGETQYF. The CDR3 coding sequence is TGTGCCAGCAAGCCGGGGGAGACCCAGTACTTC.